A selection of T cell receptor beta chains follows, all from one sample in a study of T-cell reconstitution after alpha-beta-depleted transplantation in children. TCRdb fed the PCR reads into MiXCR, producing one record per CDR3 protein. The table has some 840,000 distinct CDR3 sequences, around 15% seen once. Material: PBMCs, mostly from graft donor cells, obtained 360 days after TCRalphabeta/CD19-depleted stem cell transplant. The receptors derive from a male patient between 10 and 17 years old who had a stem cell transplant for acute lymphoblastic leukemia, so the T cells may come from the graft donor. Each CDR3 is given with its conserved first and last residue. The order of the fields is J gene, clone size, V gene, D gene, CDR3 protein, CDR3 DNA. The D gene is left open where the match is weak. Not all rows give a size; the values are once, few, many and, for expanded clones, a class.

TRBJ2-3 . TRBV10-3 . CAISLQYTDTQYF TGTGCCATCAGTTTACAGTACACAGATACGCAGTATTTT
TRBJ2-7 . TRBV5-1 TRBD2 CASSSTSGGTYEQYF TGCGCCAGCAGCTCGACTAGCGGGGGGACCTACGAGCAGTACTTC
TRBJ2-7 few TRBV7-6 . CASSLEASLYEQYF TGTGCCAGCAGCTTAGAGGCTTCGCTCTACGAGCAGTACTTC
TRBJ2-7 few TRBV5-1 TRBD2 CASSLRGLAGGPDEQYF TGCGCCAGCAGCTTGAGAGGACTAGCGGGAGGGCCGGACGAGCAGTACTTC
TRBJ2-7 . TRBV5-1 TRBD1 CASSTRGQDSYEQYF TGCGCCAGCAGTACCCGCGGACAGGACTCCTACGAGCAGTACTTC
TRBJ2-7 few TRBV12-3/TRBV12-4 . CASSIASYEQYF TGTGCCAGCAGTATCGCGTCCTACGAGCAGTACTTC
TRBJ2-7 . TRBV9 . CASSLTDGAYEQYF TGTGCCAGCAGTTTAACGGACGGGGCCTACGAGCAGTACTTC
TRBJ2-7 few TRBV30 . CAWSVPGVPSYEQYF TGTGCCTGGAGTGTACCAGGGGTCCCCTCCTACGAGCAGTACTTC
TRBJ1-1 many TRBV5-1 . CASIRGDGVNTEAFF TGCGCCAGCATCCGAGGGGATGGGGTGAACACTGAAGCTTTCTTT
TRBJ2-5 . TRBV7-7 TRBD2 CASSFTLAPQETQYF TGTGCCAGCAGCTTTACACTAGCGCCGCAAGAGACCCAGTACTTC
TRBJ1-5 few TRBV12-3/TRBV12-4 . CASSLGFRGQPQHF TGTGCCAGCAGTTTGGGGTTTAGGGGTCAGCCCCAGCATTTT
TRBJ1-2 many TRBV18 TRBD1 CASSPDRDYGYTF TGTGCCAGCTCACCGGACAGGGACTATGGCTACACCTTC
TRBJ2-1 few TRBV10-3 . CAIRFEGLGEQFF TGTGCCATCAGGTTCGAGGGGCTAGGTGAGCAGTTCTTC
TRBJ2-5 few TRBV5-1 TRBD2 CASSLPLAGGLQETQYF TGCGCCAGCAGCTTACCCCTAGCGGGAGGCCTCCAAGAGACCCAGTACTTC
TRBJ2-6 few TRBV27 . CASSFRGLGANVLTF TGTGCCAGCAGTTTCCGGGGGCTTGGGGCCAACGTCCTGACTTTC
TRBJ2-7 few TRBV12-3/TRBV12-4 TRBD2 CASSLRTSGSDEQYF TGTGCCAGCAGTTTACGGACTAGCGGGAGTGACGAGCAGTACTTC